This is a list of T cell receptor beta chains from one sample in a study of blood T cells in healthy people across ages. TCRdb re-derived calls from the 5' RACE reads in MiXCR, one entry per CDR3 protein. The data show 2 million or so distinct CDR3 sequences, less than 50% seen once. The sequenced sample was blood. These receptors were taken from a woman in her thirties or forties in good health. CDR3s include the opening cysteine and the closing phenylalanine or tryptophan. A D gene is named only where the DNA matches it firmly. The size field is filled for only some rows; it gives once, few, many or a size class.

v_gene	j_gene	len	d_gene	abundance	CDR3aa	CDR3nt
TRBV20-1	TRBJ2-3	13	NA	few	CSARDARRRTQYF	TGCAGTGCTAGGGACGCGAGGAGGCGGACGCAGTATTTT
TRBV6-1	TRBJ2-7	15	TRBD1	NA	CASSPAGTGDYEQYF	TGTGCCAGCAGTCCAGCCGGGACAGGAGATTACGAGCAGTACTTC
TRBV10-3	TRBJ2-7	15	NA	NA	CAIRKEGLTTYEQYF	TGTGCCATCAGGAAGGAGGGACTGACGACCTACGAGCAGTACTTC
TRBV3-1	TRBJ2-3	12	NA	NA	CASSQDVDTQYF	TGTGCCAGCAGCCAAGATGTGGATACGCAGTATTTT
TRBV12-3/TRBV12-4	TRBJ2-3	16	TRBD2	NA	CASTLPRGGRSDTQYF	TGTGCCAGCACCCTCCCACGGGGGGGCCGCTCAGATACGCAGTATTTT
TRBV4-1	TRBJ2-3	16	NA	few	CASSLREGGSTDTQYF	TGCGCCAGTAGCCTTAGAGAGGGGGGCAGCACAGATACGCAGTATTTT
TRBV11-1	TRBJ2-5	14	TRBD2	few	CASSSGLAGRTQYF	TGTGCCAGCAGCTCGGGACTAGCGGGGAGGACCCAGTACTTC
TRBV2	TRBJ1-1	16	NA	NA	CASSERPGVTTTEAFF	TGTGCCAGCAGTGAAAGGCCAGGGGTCACGACCACTGAAGCTTTCTTT
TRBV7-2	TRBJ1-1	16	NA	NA	CASSLPGRGKNTEAFF	TGTGCCAGCAGCTTGCCGGGACGGGGCAAGAACACTGAAGCTTTCTTT
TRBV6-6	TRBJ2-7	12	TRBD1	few	CASRRDRDEQYF	TGTGCCAGCAGGAGGGACAGGGATGAGCAGTACTTC
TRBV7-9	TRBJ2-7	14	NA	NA	CASSLIGDGDEQYF	TGTGCCAGCAGCTTAATCGGGGACGGGGACGAGCAGTACTTC
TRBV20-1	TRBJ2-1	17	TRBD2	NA	CSARQTSGGPLRNEQFF	TGCAGTGCTAGACAGACTAGCGGGGGGCCGCTCCGGAATGAGCAGTTCTTC
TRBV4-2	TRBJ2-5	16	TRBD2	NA	CASSQALAGGKETQYF	TGTGCCAGCAGCCAAGCCCTAGCGGGGGGAAAAGAGACCCAGTACTTC
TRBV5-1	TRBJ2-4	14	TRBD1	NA	CASSLTGAPVEQYF	TGCGCCAGCAGCTTGACAGGGGCCCCCGTGGAGCAGTACTTC
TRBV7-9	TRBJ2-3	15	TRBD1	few	CASSGPGTVTDTQYF	TGTGCCAGCAGCGGACCTGGGACAGTCACAGATACGCAGTATTTT
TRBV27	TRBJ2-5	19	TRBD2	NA	CASSSRSQAGGLVGETQYF	TGTGCCAGCAGCTCGCGATCACAAGCGGGGGGGTTGGTTGGAGAGACCCAGTACTTC
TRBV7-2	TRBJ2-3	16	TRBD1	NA	CASSSDRSRSTDTQYF	TGTGCCAGCAGCTCGGACAGGAGCCGTAGCACAGATACGCAGTATTTT
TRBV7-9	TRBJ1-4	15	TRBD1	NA	CASSLVGTGEEKLFF	TGTGCCAGCAGCTTAGTCGGGACAGGAGAAGAAAAACTGTTTTTT
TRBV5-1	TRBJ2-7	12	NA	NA	CASNDGSYEQYF	TGCGCCAGCAATGACGGGTCCTACGAGCAGTACTTC
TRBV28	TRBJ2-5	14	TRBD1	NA	CASSWGQLQETQYF	TGTGCCAGCAGTTGGGGACAGTTACAAGAGACCCAGTACTTC
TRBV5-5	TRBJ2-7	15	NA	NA	CASSFRVAEFYEQYF	TGTGCCAGCAGCTTTCGGGTAGCGGAGTTCTACGAGCAGTACTTC
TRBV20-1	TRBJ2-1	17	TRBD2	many	CSASGLAGDNFYNEQFF	TGCAGTGCTAGTGGACTAGCGGGGGACAACTTCTACAATGAGCAGTTCTTC
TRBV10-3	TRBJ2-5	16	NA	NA	CAISESENRGGETQYF	TGTGCCATCAGTGAGTCGGAGAACAGGGGGGGAGAGACCCAGTACTTC
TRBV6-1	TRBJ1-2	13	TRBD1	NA	CASSEAQGAGYTF	TGTGCCAGCAGTGAAGCGCAGGGGGCTGGCTACACCTTC
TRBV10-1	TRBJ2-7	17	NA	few	CASSDSLRGFSYNEQYF	TGCGCCAGCAGTGACTCCCTGAGGGGGTTCTCCTACAATGAGCAGTACTTC
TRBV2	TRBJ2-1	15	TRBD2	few	CASRPTSDPLYEQFF	TGTGCCAGCAGACCTACTAGCGACCCTTTGTATGAGCAGTTCTTC
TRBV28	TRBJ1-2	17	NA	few	CASSLLGERGGLGGYTF	TGTGCCAGCAGTTTACTAGGGGAAAGAGGAGGTCTCGGTGGCTACACCTTC
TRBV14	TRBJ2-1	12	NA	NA	CASSQGDSYRFF	TGTGCCAGCAGCCAAGGTGATAGCTATAGGTTCTTC
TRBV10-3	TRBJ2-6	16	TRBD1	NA	CAISPGQQPGANVLTF	TGTGCCATCAGCCCGGGACAGCAGCCTGGGGCCAACGTCCTGACTTTC
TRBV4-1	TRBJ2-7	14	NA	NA	CASSQPGTPYEQYF	TGCGCCAGCAGCCAACCGGGGACCCCCTACGAGCAGTACTTC
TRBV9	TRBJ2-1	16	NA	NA	CASSVGTRDRDNEQFF	TGTGCCAGCAGCGTAGGGACCCGCGACCGGGATAATGAGCAGTTCTTC
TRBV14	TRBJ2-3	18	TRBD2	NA	CASSQTAGGAGSTDTQYF	TGTGCCAGCAGCCAAACAGCGGGGGGGGCCGGCAGCACAGATACGCAGTATTTT
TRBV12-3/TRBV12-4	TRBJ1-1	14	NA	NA	CASSFITGNTEAFF	TGTGCCAGCAGTTTCATCACAGGGAACACTGAAGCTTTCTTT
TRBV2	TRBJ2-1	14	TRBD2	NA	CASSGGYSYNEQFF	TGTGCCAGCAGCGGGGGGTACTCCTACAATGAGCAGTTCTTC
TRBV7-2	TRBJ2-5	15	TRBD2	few	CASSLARGLAETQYF	TGTGCCAGCAGCTTAGCAAGGGGACTAGCAGAGACCCAGTACTTC
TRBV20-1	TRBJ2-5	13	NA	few	CSAKKERLETQYF	TGCAGTGCTAAGAAGGAGAGACTAGAGACCCAGTACTTC
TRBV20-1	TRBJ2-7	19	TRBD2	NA	CSASRLPETSGDRIDEQYF	TGCAGTGCCTCCCGTCTACCGGAGACTAGCGGGGATCGGATCGACGAGCAGTACTTC
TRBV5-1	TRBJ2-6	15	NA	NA	CASQLRSSGANVLTF	TGCGCCAGTCAACTCAGGAGCTCTGGGGCCAACGTCCTGACTTTC
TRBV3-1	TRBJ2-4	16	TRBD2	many	CASSSRTSGGDGIQYF	TGTGCCAGCAGTTCTCGGACTAGCGGGGGGGATGGGATTCAGTACTTC
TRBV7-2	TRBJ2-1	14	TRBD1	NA	CASSLDRGWDEQFF	TGTGCCAGCAGCTTAGACAGGGGTTGGGATGAGCAGTTCTTC
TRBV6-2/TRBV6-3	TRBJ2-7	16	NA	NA	CASSSLRKSSYNEQYF	TGTGCCAGCAGTTCCTTGAGAAAGAGCTCCTACAATGAGCAGTACTTC